The next 21 T cell receptor beta chains were all read from a single sample in a study of shared clonotypes between healthy human individuals. Produced via immunoSEQ multiplex PCR; TCRdb's table is partial and in-frame only. The table has hundreds of thousands of clones, 70% to 80% seen once. Sequenced input: PBMCs. The receptors were sampled from a woman between 40 and 50 years old in good health. Some clones in this sample may be carry-over from other donors' samples.

The V and J genes are TRBV10-1 and TRBJ2-7; 11 bases align to TRBD1. V shed 0 bases, J shed 4 bases, and the junction held 11 bases outside the gene matches. CDR3 length: 18 amino acids. Germline values: CDR1 WNHNN, CDR2 SYGVQD (reference sequence). CDR3 bases: TGCGCCAGCAGTGAGTCCCTGCCTTGGACAGGGGGCGGATACGAGCAGTACTTC. Encoded protein: CASSESLPWTGGGYEQYF.

The J gene is TRBJ1-1, the V gene TRBV10-3; D is uncertain. Germline V gives CDR1 ENHRY, CDR2 SYGVKD. Trimming cost V 10 bases and J 0 bases, with 15 bases left between them. This CDR3 region has 14 residues. The DNA for the CDR3 is TGTGCCACCGGGCCAGGACTGATGAACACTGAAGCTTTCTTT. This gives the protein CATGPGLMNTEAFF.

This clone has more than one count but fewer than ten. The V and J genes are TRBV7-9 and TRBJ1-4; D is uncertain. V lost 3 bases to trimming and J lost 6 bases, with 2 bases between them. Germline V CDR1 and CDR2: SEHNR, FQNEAQ (reference sequence). The length of the CDR3 is 11 residues. The CDR3 DNA follows: TGTGCCAGCAGCTTTTATGAAAAACTGTTTTTT. It translates to CASSFYEKLFF.

In the case of this clone: Distinct nucleotide sequences in the sample also encode this CDR3. The V gene is TRBV28, the J gene TRBJ2-2; D tentatively reads TRBD1 or TRBD2 (6 bases each). Trimming shortened V by 6 bases and J by 0 bases, and 8 bases separated the two germline ends. This CDR3 is 14 amino acids long. CDR1 and CDR2 (germline): MDHEN, SYDVKM. The CDR3 spells CASSGGSNTGELFF. The CDR3 coding sequence is TGTGCCAGCAGCGGGGGCTCGAACACCGGGGAGCTGTTTTTT. Full variable domain (remainder filled in from reference TRBV28 and TRBJ2-2): DVKVTQSSRYLVKRTGEKVFLECVQDMDHENMFWYRQDPGLGLRLIYFSYDVKMKEKGDIPEGYSVSREKKERFSLILESASTNQTSMYLCASSGGSNTGELFFGEGSRLTVL.

The chain employs TRBV19 and TRBJ2-1, with 8 nucleotides matching TRBD2. Germline V lookup: CDR1 LNHDA, CDR2 SQIVND (reference sequence). V lost 7 bases, J lost 6 bases, and 11 bases stayed unmatched. CDR3 length: 15 residues. The CDR3 sequence is CASTNGRAFSNEQFF. The CDR3 region has the DNA TGTGCCAGTACCAACGGGAGGGCCTTCTCCAATGAGCAGTTCTTC.

This clone was detected only once. The V call is TRBV4-3, the J call TRBJ1-4; 7 positions match TRBD1. CDR1 is LGHNA and CDR2 is YSLEER in the germline V gene. V shed 3 bases and J 7 bases; nucleotides not matched to a gene: 8. This CDR3 is built from 15 residues. CDR3 DNA sequence: TGCGCCAGCAGCCAGGAGACAGGGTATAGTGAAAAACTGTTTTTT. It yields the protein CASSQETGYSEKLFF.

This clone was seen repeatedly, ten times or more. The V gene is TRBV10-3, the J gene TRBJ2-3; perhaps TRBD2 as D (6 bases). This CDR3 region has 15 residues. Germline values: CDR1 ENHRY, CDR2 SYGVKD. V was pared by 7 bases and J by 3 bases, with 17 bases between. In nucleotides, the CDR3 is TGTGCCATCATGGGAAGCGGGTTCGGGACAGATACGCAGTATTTT. Its translation: CAIMGSGFGTDTQYF.

The table lists this clone with a count of one. The CDR3 region has the DNA TGTGCCAGCAGTTTAGTGCGACTAGCGGGAACCTACAATGAGCAGTTCTTC. This gives the protein CASSLVRLAGTYNEQFF. The rearrangement uses TRBV27 and TRBJ2-1; 11 bases fit TRBD2. Trimming cost V 2 bases and J 2 bases; bases outside gene matches: 5. CDR1 MNHEY and CDR2 SMNVEV come from the germline V gene (reference sequence). The CDR3 totals 17 residues.

The chain employs TRBV5-6 and TRBJ2-5; D possibly matches TRBD1 or TRBD2 (6 bases each). The CDR3 has 14 residues. Germline CDR1 is SGHDT and CDR2 is YYEEEE. V was trimmed by 0 bases and J by 5 bases, leaving 11 bases between them. CDR3 residues: CASSLVGGKETQYF. In nucleotides, the CDR3 is TGTGCCAGCAGCTTGGTAGGGGGGAAGGAGACCCAGTACTTC.

J is TRBJ1-1 and V is TRBV7-2; D perhaps matches TRBD1 (5 bases). CDR1 and CDR2 (germline): SGHTA, FQGNSA. V was shortened by 5 bases and J by 5 bases, with 15 bases between the two germline ends. The CDR3 sequence is 14 residues long. The CDR3 region is CASSTMGGRTEAFF. In DNA, the CDR3 is TGTGCCAGCAGCACCATGGGGGGTCGGACTGAAGCTTTCTTT.

Turning to this clone: This sample also contains other DNA sequences that code for the same CDR3. V gene TRBV6-6 combines with J gene TRBJ1-2, with a tentative D call TRBD1 (5 bases). The V gene lost 0 bases and the J gene lost 8 bases, with 10 bases spanning the gap. The CDR3 loop spans 13 amino acids. Germline loops: CDR1 MNHNY, CDR2 SVGAGI (reference sequence). CDR3 in DNA: TGTGCCAGCAGTTACTCAGGGGCTCGCGGCTACACCTTC. Translated, it gives CASSYSGARGYTF.

CDR3 coding DNA: TGTGCCAGCAGCTTAGACAGGGGAGGCAATCAGCCCCAGCATTTT. Its protein product is CASSLDRGGNQPQHF. The rearrangement links TRBV7-2 to TRBJ1-5; 7 bases match TRBD1. The CDR3 spans 15 residues. Germline CDR1 reads SGHTA; CDR2 reads FQGNSA. V was clipped by 1 base and J by 2 bases; unmatched bases: 2.

This chain links TRBV29-1 with TRBJ2-5, with 11 bases that match TRBD2. Germline V gives CDR1 SQVTM, CDR2 ANQGSEA. The V and J ends lost 4 bases and 5 bases, in that order; junction bases with no gene match: 9. CDR3 length: 15 residues. Written as DNA, the CDR3 is TGCAGCGTTGTTTTAGGCCTAGCGGGAGGTGAGACCCAGTACTTC. Encoded protein: CSVVLGLAGGETQYF.

This clone was recorded once. The chain has TRBV19 and TRBJ2-3; 10 bases map to TRBD2. Germline V gene data show CDR1 as LNHDA and CDR2 as SQIVND (reference sequence). Germline trimming cut 6 bases from V and 0 bases from J; bases unmatched to any gene: 6. CDR3 length equals 16 residues. CDR3 in amino acids: CASSRTSGLSTDTQYF. In DNA, the CDR3 is TGTGCCAGTAGCCGGACTAGCGGACTTAGCACAGATACGCAGTATTTT.

The gene calls are TRBV5-1 and TRBJ1-5; D ambiguous. The CDR3 spans 13 residues. The V gene's germline CDR1 is SGHRS and CDR2 YFSETQ. Between the trimmed V and J ends, which lost 5 bases and 10 bases, there was a span of 16 bases. This chain's CDR3 is CASSRRRVLPQHF. The CDR3 nucleotides read TGCGCCAGCAGTAGACGGAGGGTTTTACCCCAGCATTTT.

This clone turned up a few times. Within the sample, other DNA sequences also encode this same CDR3. CDR3 sequence reads: CASSRTGGNQPQHF. The DNA of the CDR3 is TGTGCCAGCTCACGGACAGGGGGCAATCAGCCCCAGCATTTT. The rearrangement uses TRBV18 and TRBJ1-5, with 9 bases lining up with TRBD1. CDR3 length equals 14 residues. Unmatched junction bases numbered 0, after V lost 4 bases and J lost 2 bases. Germline V lookup: CDR1 KGHSH, CDR2 LQKENI.

V is TRBV6-5 and J is TRBJ1-2; 7 nucleotides match TRBD1. The CDR3 is made up of 13 amino acids. Germline V gene data show CDR1 as MNHEY and CDR2 as SVGAGI. Trimming removed 6 bases from V and 2 bases from J; junction bases left unmatched: 3. CDR3 coding DNA: TGTGCCAGCAGGGCGACAGGGAACTATGGCTACACCTTC. As protein: CASRATGNYGYTF.

As to this clone: It is likely a read error: a sequence one base away is far more abundant. This rearrangement joins TRBV5-6 to TRBJ1-2; maybe TRBD1 (6 bases). Germline CDR1 and CDR2: SGHDT and YYEEEE. This CDR3 spans 15 amino acids. The DNA of the CDR3 is TGTACCAGCAGCTACGAGCGGACAGACCACTATGGCTACACCTTC. It yields the protein CTSSYERTDHYGYTF.

As for this clone: A read error is the likely source, as a far larger clone sits one nucleotide away. The rearrangement uses TRBV30 and TRBJ1-1; D uncertain. CDR3 length equals 14 residues. Germline V gives CDR1 GTSNPN, CDR2 SVGIG (reference sequence). The CDR3 sequence is CAWSVTEMNTVAFF. CDR3 bases: TGTGCCTGGAGTGTAACGGAGATGAACACTGTAGCTTTCTTT. The full variable domain, in which reference TRBV30 and TRBJ1-1 provide the parts outside the CDR3, is SQTIHQWPATLVQPVGSPLSLECTVEGTSNPNLYWYRQAAGRGLQLLFYSVGIGQISSEVPQNLSASRPQDRQFILSSKKLLLSDSGFYLCAWSVTEMNTVAFFGQGTRLTVV.

This clone was recorded a few times. The V gene is TRBV7-9, the J gene TRBJ2-7, with a tentative D call TRBD2 (6 bases). V lost 5 bases, J lost 7 bases, and 15 bases lay in between. This CDR3 contains 13 residues. The V gene's germline CDR1 is SEHNR and CDR2 FQNEAQ (reference sequence). The DNA for the CDR3 is TGTGCCAGCAGCCCCCCGTCAGGGAGGGAGCAGTACTTC. Protein sequence: CASSPPSGREQYF. Using reference TRBV7-9 and TRBJ2-7 for the parts outside the CDR3, the full variable domain is DTGVSQNPRHKITKRGQNVTFRCDPISEHNRLYWYRQTLGQGPEFLTYFQNEAQLEKSRLLSDRFSAERPKGSFSTLEIQRTEQGDSAMYLCASSPPSGREQYFGPGTRLTVT.

The chain uses TRBV19 and TRBJ2-5, with TRBD1 matching over 8 bases. CDR1 LNHDA and CDR2 SQIVND come from the germline V gene (reference sequence). The CDR3 contains 15 residues. V was pared by 7 bases and J by 0 bases, with 7 bases of the junction left unmatched. The CDR3: CASTTGQEDQETQYF. In nucleotides, the CDR3 is TGTGCCAGTACCACGGGACAGGAGGACCAAGAGACCCAGTACTTC.